These T cell receptor beta chains were read from a single sample in a study of cytomegalovirus exposure and HLA in healthy donors. TCRdb's table, derived via immunoSEQ multiplex PCR, lists solely in-frame clones and lacks some. The data show 150,000 to 200,000 clones, more than 65% seen once. The specimen sequenced was PBMCs. Receptor source: a woman under 40 in good health and CMV-seropositive. Both conserved end residues are part of each CDR3. A D gene is named only where the DNA matches it firmly. Clone size is given for some rows only: seen once, a few or many times, or a class if the clone is expanded.

J,V,size,D,DNA,CDR3
TRBJ1-1,TRBV4-1,NA,NA,TGCGCCAGCAGCCCCATCGGGGGGAACACTGAAGCTTTCTTT,CASSPIGGNTEAFF
TRBJ2-7,TRBV27,few,NA,TGTGCCAGCAGTAACCTCCCAGGGTACCACGAGCAGTACTTC,CASSNLPGYHEQYF
TRBJ2-7,TRBV27,NA,TRBD1,TGTGCCAGCAGGAGAACAGGGGGCCCCCACGAGCAGTACTTC,CASRRTGGPHEQYF
TRBJ1-5,TRBV6-1,once,NA,TGTGCCAGCAGAGTTAGGGGGATTAATCAGCCCCAGCATTTT,CASRVRGINQPQHF
TRBJ1-4,TRBV11-2,NA,NA,TGTGCCAGCAGCTACTCAGGGTTTCTTGCTGCAACTAATGAAAAACTGTTTTTT,CASSYSGFLAATNEKLFF
TRBJ1-6,TRBV7-2,NA,NA,TGTGCCAGCAGCTTATCACAATCAATTAATTCACCCCTCCACTTT,CASSLSQSINSPLHF
TRBJ2-5,TRBV7-7,NA,NA,TGTGCTAGCAGTCTAAGCGGAGCGGCCCCACAAGAGACCCAGTACTTC,CASSLSGAAPQETQYF
TRBJ1-5,TRBV18,NA,NA,TGTGCCAGCTCATTAACGGGACAAGCCCCCAGGAGTGGGCCCCAGCATTTT,CASSLTGQAPRSGPQHF
TRBJ2-7,TRBV7-9,once,TRBD1,TGCGCCAGCAGCCTGGAGACAGGGATTACCTACGAGCAGTACTTC,CASSLETGITYEQYF
TRBJ1-1,TRBV6-5,once,NA,TGTGCCAGCAGTTACTTTGGCCGGGGAGGCACTGAAGCTTTCTTT,CASSYFGRGGTEAFF
TRBJ1-4,TRBV29-1,once,TRBD1,TGCACCGAGGGGGCACGGGCGTATAATGAAAAACTGTTTTTT,CTEGARAYNEKLFF
TRBJ2-3,TRBV6-5,NA,NA,TGTGCCAGCCGTAGAAAACCGAGCACAGATACGCAGTATTTT,CASRRKPSTDTQYF
TRBJ1-2,TRBV7-8,once,NA,TGTGCCAGCAGCTTAGCTAACGCAGGGATTAATGGCTACACCTTC,CASSLANAGINGYTF
TRBJ1-1,TRBV10-3,few,NA,TGTGCCATCAGGACCCCACGGGGATCGGCTTTCTTT,CAIRTPRGSAFF
TRBJ2-1,TRBV11-3,NA,TRBD2,TGTGCCAGCAGCTTCGAACTAGCGGGAGCCCACAATGAGCAGTTCTTC,CASSFELAGAHNEQFF
TRBJ1-1,TRBV6-5,NA,TRBD1,TGTGCCAGCAGTCTTAGACAGGGGGAAGCTTTCTTT,CASSLRQGEAFF
TRBJ2-7,TRBV9,NA,TRBD2,TGTGCCAGCAGCGTAGCTACGGGAGGCTACGAGCAGTACTTC,CASSVATGGYEQYF
TRBJ1-1,TRBV7-9,NA,NA,TGTGCCACTCAGGGGACTGAAGCTTTCTTT,CATQGTEAFF
TRBJ1-2,TRBV6-5,few,NA,TGTGCCAGCAGTTCCTTGGGTTCGACAGGCTATGGCTACACCTTC,CASSSLGSTGYGYTF
TRBJ1-2,TRBV10-3,NA,TRBD1,TGTGCCATCAGGGACAGGGATGGCTACACCTTC,CAIRDRDGYTF
TRBJ1-2,TRBV5-1,few,TRBD1,TGCGCCAGTCGAAAATCTGAGCTGACAGGGGTAGGAGGCTACACCTTC,CASRKSELTGVGGYTF
TRBJ2-1,TRBV6-1,once,NA,TGTGCCAGCAGTGAAGCGAGCGGAAGCTCCTACAATGAGCAGTTCTTC,CASSEASGSSYNEQFF
TRBJ1-1,TRBV27,NA,TRBD1,TGTGCCAGCAGTACGATGACAGGGACTGAAGCTTTCTTT,CASSTMTGTEAFF
TRBJ2-1,TRBV19,once,NA,TGTGCCAGTAGTATAGATGAGGGCGCTTTATGGGCGCGGACAGAATCGGATGAGCAGTTCTTC,CASSIDEGALWARTESDEQFF